This T cell receptor beta chain was observed in a study of monozygotic twins with inflammatory bowel disease. CDR1 and CDR2 (germline): ENHRY, SYGVKD. The CDR3 is 15 residues long. Study-wide results and limits: IBD patients showed reduced TCRbeta diversity (inverse Simpson) versus healthy co-twins. IBD patients share fewer clonotypes with other people than healthy twins do, especially with disease activity.

Template switching introduced UMIs that contain a 6-nucleotide sample barcode. Nested amplification of TCRalpha and TCRbeta cDNA involved two PCRs of about 16 and 10 cycles. TCRdb re-called the 5' RACE reads, yielding one record per CDR3 amino acid sequence without DNA. There are around 370,000 distinct CDR3 sequences in the sample, with approximately 2.8% held by the top ten. For this clonotype: Antigen specificity is unknown.

V usage is TRBV10-3 and J usage is TRBJ2-7; the D call of TRBD1 rests on TCRdb alone, since no DNA is present to check it. This sequence originates from a human donor with ulcerative colitis or Crohn's disease, or a healthy co-twin of an affected twin (not recorded which). The sequenced material came from blood. The CDR3 sequence is CAIRGNGGESYEQYF.